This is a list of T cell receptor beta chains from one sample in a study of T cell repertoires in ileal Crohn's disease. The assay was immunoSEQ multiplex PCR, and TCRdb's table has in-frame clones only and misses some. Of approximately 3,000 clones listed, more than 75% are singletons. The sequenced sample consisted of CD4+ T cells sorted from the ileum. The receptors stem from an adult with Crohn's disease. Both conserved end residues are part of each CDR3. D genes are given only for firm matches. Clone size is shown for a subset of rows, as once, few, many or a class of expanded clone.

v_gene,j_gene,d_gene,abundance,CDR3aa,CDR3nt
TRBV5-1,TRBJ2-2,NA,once,CASTPNSAGNTGELFF,TGCGCCAGCACCCCCAACTCGGCGGGGAACACCGGGGAGCTGTTTTTT
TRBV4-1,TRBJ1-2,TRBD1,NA,CASSQTDRARNGYTF,TGCGCCAGCAGCCAGACGGACAGGGCGCGGAATGGCTACACCTTC
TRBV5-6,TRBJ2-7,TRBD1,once,CASSYRGQGYGYEQYF,TGTGCCAGCAGCTACAGAGGACAGGGGTATGGCTACGAGCAGTACTTC
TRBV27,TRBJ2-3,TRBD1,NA,CASSSQGAFGTDTQYF,TGTGCCAGCAGTTCACAGGGGGCGTTTGGCACAGATACGCAGTATTTT
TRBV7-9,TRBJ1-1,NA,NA,CASSPPFASGNTEAFF,TGTGCCAGCAGCCCACCATTCGCCTCGGGGAACACTGAAGCTTTCTTT
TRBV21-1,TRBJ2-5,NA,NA,CASNGAGTSLETQYF,TGTGCCAGCAATGGCGCGGGGACCTCCCTGGAGACCCAGTACTTC
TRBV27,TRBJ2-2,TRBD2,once,CASSSYSGGQTGELFF,TGTGCCAGCAGTTCATATAGCGGGGGCCAAACCGGGGAGCTGTTTTTT
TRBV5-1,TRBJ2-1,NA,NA,CASSSSPGEAGEQFF,TGCGCCAGCAGCTCCTCACCGGGGGAGGCGGGTGAGCAGTTCTTC
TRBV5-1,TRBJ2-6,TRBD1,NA,CASSDRVGANVLTF,TGCGCCAGCAGCGACAGGGTTGGGGCCAACGTCCTGACTTTC
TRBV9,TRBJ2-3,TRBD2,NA,CASSSRQVAGSTDTQYF,TGTGCCAGCAGCTCCCGCCAAGTAGCGGGGAGCACAGATACGCAGTATTTT
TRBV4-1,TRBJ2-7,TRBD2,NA,CASSDFSGGVYEQYF,TGCGCCAGCAGTGACTTTAGCGGGGGGGTCTACGAGCAGTACTTC
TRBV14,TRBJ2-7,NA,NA,CASSQSPGLGGTYEQYF,TGTGCCAGCAGCCAAAGCCCTGGACTCGGGGGAACCTACGAGCAGTACTTC
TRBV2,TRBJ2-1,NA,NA,CASSERGALRNEQFF,TGTGCCAGCAGTGAAAGAGGCGCCCTTAGGAATGAGCAGTTCTTC
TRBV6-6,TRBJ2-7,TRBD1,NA,CASNTGTGGFEQYF,TGTGCCAGCAACACGGGGACAGGGGGCTTCGAGCAGTACTTC
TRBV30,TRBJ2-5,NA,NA,CAWSPGTIKTQYF,TGTGCCTGGAGTCCGGGAACTATAAAGACCCAGTACTTC
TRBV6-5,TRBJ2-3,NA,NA,CASSYDGPGTDTQYF,TGTGCCAGCAGTTACGATGGACCGGGGACAGATACGCAGTATTTT
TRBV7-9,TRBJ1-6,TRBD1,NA,CASSPGTGTNSPLHF,TGTGCCAGCAGCCCCGGGACAGGGACCAATTCACCCCTCCACTTT
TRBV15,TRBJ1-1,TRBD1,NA,CATLRGRDTEAFF,TGTGCCACCTTGAGGGGGCGAGACACTGAAGCTTTCTTT
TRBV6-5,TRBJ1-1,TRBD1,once,CASAFSGTGDTEAFF,TGTGCCAGTGCTTTTTCCGGGACAGGGGATACTGAAGCTTTCTTT
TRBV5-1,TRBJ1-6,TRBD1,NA,CASSLVSGTGDSNSPLHF,TGCGCCAGCAGCTTGGTCTCCGGGACAGGGGATTCCAATTCACCCCTCCACTTT